Below, 29 T cell receptor beta chains from the same sample are listed, as sequenced in a study of blood T cell repertoires in COVID-19. Produced via immunoSEQ multiplex PCR; TCRdb's table is partial and in-frame only. Of roughly 65,000 clones listed, 79% were seen once; the top ten hold approximately 15%. Specimen: peripheral blood. The origin of the receptors is a man between 60 and 75 years old with acute or convalescent COVID-19.

The chain uses TRBV7-9 and TRBJ1-5, with TRBD1 matching over 9 bases. Germline V CDR1 and CDR2: SEHNR, FQNEAQ (reference sequence). The CDR3 consists of 17 residues. V dropped 4 bases and J dropped 0; count of bases not matched to a gene: 7. The CDR3 DNA follows: TGTGCCAGCAGCTCAACAGGGGGCAGAGATAGCAATCAGCCCCAGCATTTT. This translates into CASSSTGGRDSNQPQHF.

V is TRBV6-2 or TRBV6-3 and J is TRBJ1-6, with 8 bases matching TRBD1. The germline CDR1 and CDR2 sequences are MNHEY and SVGEGT. Germline trimming cut 2 bases from V and 6 bases from J; bases unmatched to any gene: 9. CDR3 length: 17 residues. Here the CDR3 DNA reads TGTGCCAGCAGTTACCTCCCGCGGGACAGGACTAATTCACCCCTCCACTTT. Translating gives CASSYLPRDRTNSPLHF.

This sequence joins TRBV7-9 and TRBJ2-7; 9 nucleotides align to TRBD2. The germline CDR1 and CDR2 sequences are SEHNR and FQNEAQ (reference sequence). CDR3 length equals 16 residues. The V gene end was trimmed by 4 bases and the J gene end by 4 bases; junction bases not matched to a gene: 11. DNA for the CDR3: TGTGCCAGCAGCTCTGAGCGGGGGGCTCCTGGGTACGAGCAGTACTTC. The encoded protein is CASSSERGAPGYEQYF.

This clone was observed a handful of times. This chain links TRBV14 with TRBJ2-4; D might be TRBD1 (5 bases). From germline, CDR1 is SGHDN and CDR2 FVKESK. The CDR3 is made up of 13 amino acids. Trimming removed 2 bases at V and 13 bases at J, with 15 bases between. The CDR3, as DNA: TGTGCCAGCAGCCAAAGTAATAGGGGATCACAGTACTTC. This gives the protein CASSQSNRGSQYF.

V gene TRBV6-5 combines with J gene TRBJ1-5, with 9 bases that match TRBD1. Germline loops: CDR1 MNHEY, CDR2 SVGAGI. The CDR3 sequence is 15 residues long. J was trimmed by 2 bases and V by 10 bases; bases with no gene match: 9. CDR3 nucleotide sequence: TGTGCCACTCAAGGGGACAGGGCTGGCAATCAGCCCCAGCATTTT. It encodes CATQGDRAGNQPQHF.

This rearrangement joins TRBV19 to TRBJ2-3, with a possible D match to TRBD1 (6 bases). Germline V gives CDR1 LNHDA, CDR2 SQIVND (reference sequence). The CDR3 covers 14 residues. V gave up 5 bases and J gave up 1 base, with 10 bases separating them. CDR3 protein: CASSSGARTDTQYF. The CDR3 DNA sequence: TGTGCCAGTAGTTCAGGGGCCCGCACAGATACGCAGTATTTT. Full variable domain (outside the CDR3, taken from reference TRBV19 and TRBJ2-3): DGGITQSPKYLFRKEGQNVTLSCEQNLNHDAMYWYRQDPGQGLRLIYYSQIVNDFQKGDIAEGYSVSREKKESFPLTVTSAQKNPTAFYLCASSSGARTDTQYFGPGTRLTVL.

The chain uses TRBV5-5 and TRBJ1-5; 8 bases line up with TRBD1. Germline values: CDR1 SGHKS, CDR2 YYEKEE (reference sequence). The CDR3 contains 17 residues. J was trimmed by 2 bases and V by 2 bases; bases with no gene match: 9. The chain's CDR3 is CASSFEGTGLGNQPQHF. The CDR3 nucleotides read TGTGCCAGCAGCTTCGAGGGGACAGGTCTGGGCAATCAGCCCCAGCATTTT.

The chain joins TRBV13 to TRBJ2-1; no reliable D call. This CDR3 is 12 amino acids long. Trimming removed 4 bases from V and 10 bases from J, with 11 bases in between. The germline V gene has CDR1 PRHDT and CDR2 FYEKMQ (reference sequence). Here the CDR3 reads CASSSPPGEQFF. CDR3 DNA: TGTGCCAGCAGCTCCCCCCCCGGGGAGCAGTTCTTC.

This chain links TRBV2 with TRBJ2-1; 11 bases are shared with TRBD1. The CDR3 is 12 amino acids. V shed 7 bases, J shed 15 bases, and the junction held 8 bases outside the gene matches. Germline V gives CDR1 SNHLY, CDR2 FYNNEI. The CDR3 loop reads CASNGDRGFGFF. DNA of the CDR3: TGTGCCAGCAACGGGGACAGGGGGTTCGGGTTCTTC.

This clone was recorded a few times. The chain recombines TRBV9 with TRBJ2-6; weak D call: TRBD2 (5 bases). V was cut by 4 bases and J by 1 base, with 9 bases left in between. CDR3 length: 15 residues. Per germline, CDR1 SGDLS and CDR2 YYNGEE. This CDR3 reads CASSPEGSGANVLTF. CDR3 nucleotides: TGTGCCAGCAGCCCAGAGGGATCTGGGGCCAACGTCCTGACTTTC.

The rearrangement uses TRBV7-2 and TRBJ2-5, with TRBD2 as a possible D gene (5 bases). CDR1 is SGHTA, CDR2 FQGNSA, per germline. The CDR3 consists of 16 residues. The V end lost 1 base, the J end lost 0 bases, and 12 bases lay between the germline ends. CDR3 DNA sequence: TGTGCCAGCAGCTTAGGCGGACTCCCGTACCAAGAGACCCAGTACTTC. This translates into CASSLGGLPYQETQYF.

The rearrangement joins TRBV7-8 to TRBJ1-2; 11 bases line up with TRBD1. This CDR3 is 16 amino acids long. The junction had 3 bases not matched to a gene; V was cut back by 0 bases and J by 3 bases. Germline V gene lookup returns CDR1 SGHVS and CDR2 FQNEAQ. The CDR3, as DNA: TGTGCCAGCAGCTTAGCGGTGGGACAGGGGGACTATGGCTACACCTTC. Amino acid sequence: CASSLAVGQGDYGYTF.

The chain carries TRBV6-5 and TRBJ1-2; a possible D gene is TRBD1 (6 bases). CDR1 and CDR2 (germline): MNHEY, SVGAGI. The length of the CDR3 is 15 residues. The V end lost 5 bases, the J end lost 0 bases, and 13 bases lay between the germline ends. CDR3 coding DNA: TGTGCCAGCAGTACTCAGGGGACGGCTAACTATGGCTACACCTTC. The encoded protein is CASSTQGTANYGYTF.

As to this clone: Germline is not matched at one junction end, which may reflect a read error. V gene TRBV4-3 combines with J gene TRBJ2-2, with D perhaps TRBD1 (6 bases). The CDR3 length is 16 residues. Per germline, CDR1 LGHNA and CDR2 YSLEER. The CDR3 loop reads CASSQGQVLIAGELFF. As DNA, the CDR3 is TGCGCCAGCAGCCAAGGACAGGTTCTGATTGCCGGAGAGCTGTTTTTT.

This clone turned up a few times. The chain uses TRBV2 and TRBJ1-6; D unresolved. The CDR3 has 15 amino acids. CDR1 is SNHLY and CDR2 is FYNNEI in the germline V gene. The ends were cut back, 7 bases at V and 0 bases at J, with 10 bases in the middle. DNA for the CDR3: TGTGCCAGCACGAGGGATGGCTCCTATAATTCACCCCTCCACTTT. Protein: CASTRDGSYNSPLHF.

This clone was seen a single time. The chain uses TRBV5-1 and TRBJ1-1; D gene uncertain. Germline V gene lookup returns CDR1 SGHRS and CDR2 YFSETQ. The CDR3 totals 14 residues. Trimming took off 2 bases at V and 5 bases at J, with 13 bases between the two ends. CDR3 residues: CASSFVMMETEAFF. The CDR3, as DNA: TGCGCCAGCAGCTTCGTAATGATGGAGACTGAAGCTTTCTTT.

The chain uses TRBV5-6 and TRBJ2-3; D unresolved. The CDR3 has 14 amino acids. V gave up 4 bases and J gave up 1 base, with 10 bases separating them. CDR1 is SGHDT and CDR2 is YYEEEE in the germline V gene. CDR3 sequence: CASSPVAGTDTQYF. Here the CDR3 DNA reads TGTGCCAGCAGCCCGGTAGCCGGCACAGATACGCAGTATTTT.

This chain uses TRBV19 with TRBJ1-1; 11 positions agree with TRBD1. With 6 bases clipped from V and 3 bases from J, the junction kept 3 bases outside the gene matches. Germline-derived CDR1 and CDR2 are LNHDA and SQIVND (reference sequence). The CDR3 is made up of 14 amino acids. The DNA of the CDR3 is TGTGCCAGTAGGAAGGGACAGGGGGACACTGAAGCTTTCTTT. Its translation: CASRKGQGDTEAFF.

The chain couples TRBV5-1 to TRBJ1-2; perhaps TRBD1 as D (6 bases). The CDR3 spans 13 residues. Germline CDR1 is SGHRS and CDR2 is YFSETQ. V lost 7 bases and J lost 2, with 12 bases in between. The CDR3 protein is CASSGQQNYGYTF. The CDR3, as DNA: TGCGCCAGCTCCGGACAGCAAAACTATGGCTACACCTTC. The full variable domain, rest sourced from reference TRBV5-1 and TRBJ1-2, is KAGVTQTPRYLIKTRGQQVTLSCSPISGHRSVSWYQQTPGQGLQFLFEYFSETQRNKGNFPGRFSGRQFSNSRSEMNVSTLELGDSALYLCASSGQQNYGYTFGSGTRLTVV.

The rearrangement joins TRBV13 to TRBJ1-4; 8 bases line up with TRBD1. Germline lookup yields CDR1 PRHDT and CDR2 FYEKMQ (reference sequence). V lost 5 bases, J lost 8 bases, and 7 bases stayed unmatched. This CDR3 spans 14 amino acids. The CDR3 loop is CASSKQGANEKLFF. Written as DNA, the CDR3 is TGTGCCAGCAGCAAGCAGGGGGCGAACGAAAAACTGTTTTTT.

This chain uses TRBV24-1 with TRBJ1-1, with D possibly TRBD1 on 5 matching bases. The CDR3 extends over 14 amino acids. CDR1 and CDR2 from the germline V gene are KGHDR and SFDVKD. The V gene lost 4 bases and the J gene lost 11 bases, with 19 bases spanning the gap. The CDR3: CATSDTGGTGDAFF. The CDR3, as DNA: TGTGCCACCAGTGACACCGGGGGGACTGGGGACGCTTTCTTT.

The chain carries TRBV25-1 and TRBJ2-1, with 8 bases that match TRBD2. This CDR3 contains 16 residues. V dropped 1 base and J dropped 5; count of bases not matched to a gene: 7. Germline CDR1 is MGHDK and CDR2 is SYGVNS. CDR3 coding DNA: TGTGCCAGCAGTGAATGGTCGGGGGGGTCGAACAATGAGCAGTTCTTC. This encodes CASSEWSGGSNNEQFF.

V gene TRBV7-9 combines with J gene TRBJ2-7, with 7 positions matching TRBD1. CDR3 length: 14 amino acids. Germline CDR1 is SEHNR and CDR2 is FQNEAQ (reference sequence). The V and J ends lost 4 bases and 2 bases, in that order; junction bases with no gene match: 5. CDR3 region: CASSYDRAPYEQYF. CDR3 in DNA: TGTGCCAGCAGCTATGACAGGGCCCCCTACGAGCAGTACTTC.

This CDR3 reads CASSPQGSSYEQYF. Here the CDR3 DNA reads TGTGCCAGCTCACCTCAGGGGAGCTCCTACGAGCAGTACTTC. The chain joins TRBV18 to TRBJ2-7, with a weak D call TRBD1 (6 bases). V lost 3 bases, J lost 0 bases, and 9 bases lay in between. Germline CDR1 and CDR2: KGHSH and LQKENI. The CDR3 contains 14 residues.

This clone was picked up one time. The genes are TRBV6-5 and TRBJ2-1; perhaps TRBD1 as D (6 bases). Trimming removed 3 bases at V and 3 bases at J, with 9 bases between. Germline loops: CDR1 MNHEY, CDR2 SVGAGI. The CDR3 sequence is 14 residues long. The CDR3 DNA is TGTGCCAGCAGTTATTTAGGGGGCTACAATGAGCAGTTCTTC. Its protein product is CASSYLGGYNEQFF.

The chain carries TRBV7-8 and TRBJ2-4; 14 bases map to TRBD2. CDR1 SGHVS and CDR2 FQNEAQ come from the germline V gene. The V and J ends lost 5 bases and 10 bases, in that order; junction bases with no gene match: 1. The CDR3 length is 13 residues. The CDR3 here is CASSRTSGGIQYF. The CDR3 DNA sequence: TGTGCCAGCAGCCGGACTAGCGGGGGGATTCAGTACTTC.

The chain's CDR3 is CASSEALRTGYGYTF. For the CDR3, the DNA is TGTGCCAGCAGTGAAGCGCTTCGGACAGGGTATGGCTACACCTTC. This chain connects TRBV6-1 to TRBJ1-2; 8 nucleotides align to TRBD1. This CDR3 has 15 amino acids. V dropped 0 bases and J dropped 5; count of bases not matched to a gene: 5. Germline CDR1 is MNHNS and CDR2 is SASEGT.

This rearrangement joins TRBV7-9 to TRBJ2-2, with a possible D match to TRBD2 (6 bases). The CDR3 runs 14 residues. V shed 7 bases and J shed 7 bases, with 16 bases lying between them. Germline V gives CDR1 SEHNR, CDR2 FQNEAQ (reference sequence). CDR3 sequence reads: CASTWDSTYGELFF. As DNA, the CDR3 is TGTGCCAGCACCTGGGACTCCACGTACGGGGAGCTGTTTTTT.

The chain has TRBV3-1 (or the pseudogene TRBV3-2) and TRBJ2-4; D uncertain. This CDR3 has 18 residues. Germline V gene lookup returns CDR1 LGHDT and CDR2 YNNKEL (reference sequence). Trimming cost V 1 base and J 0 bases, with 16 bases left between them. This CDR3 reads CASSQGPSTNLAKNIQYF. The DNA of the CDR3 is TGTGCCAGCAGCCAAGGTCCCTCGACAAACTTAGCCAAAAACATTCAGTACTTC.